The rows below give T cell receptor beta chains drawn from one sample of a study of blood T cell repertoires in COVID-19. Data came from immunoSEQ multiplex PCR; TCRdb stores just in-frame clones and leaves some out. The sample lists roughly 250,000 clones; under 85% were seen once. The sample was peripheral blood. These receptors came from a woman aged 40 to 49 with active or convalescent COVID-19. Each CDR3 is given without its conserved first and last residue. The size entry is marked missing in some rows and otherwise reads once, few, many or a size class.

v_gene,len,abundance,CDR3aa
TRBV30,10,.,AWSGSDYGYT
TRBV28,13,.,ASSDSVLTYNEQF
TRBV6-6,14,few,ASSRGTSGGTDTQY
TRBV11-2,11,.,ASSLRGSGELF
TRBV11-3,13,.,ASSLEAGRYNEQF
TRBV7-9,11,.,ASSLGAGVGYT
TRBV12-3/TRBV12-4,10,.,ASGGAGETQY
TRBV29-1,14,.,SVVVIGTGANYGYT
TRBV3-1/TRBV3-2,14,.,ASSPGQGGLSDGYT
TRBV5-1,11,.,ASSPGTVYGYT
TRBV6-5,12,.,ATRGTSGWGEQF
TRBV30,11,.,AWEDRGNYGYT
TRBV5-1,11,.,ASSLYRANIQY
TRBV5-6,15,.,ASSFPGQGAPETEAF
TRBV3-1/TRBV3-2,10,.,ASSHRGDTQY
TRBV6-5,11,.,ASSYGDSETQY
TRBV10-3,15,.,AISGADRTRGPYEQY
TRBV4-1,12,once,ASKRGGVTDTQY
TRBV19,14,.,ASIQLGLARPGELF
TRBV7-3,11,.,ASSIQQYNEQF
TRBV7-9,12,.,ASSFRQGGTEAF
TRBV7-9,12,.,ASRNSGSNTEAF
TRBV9,12,once,ASSAGQGRQPQH
TRBV6-5,12,.,ASTWGGFNEKLF
TRBV19,11,.,ASSSVLDSPLH
TRBV28,12,few,ASSRRTVKETQY
TRBV7-2,13,few,ASSSGGTPTDTQY
TRBV5-4,13,.,ASSPTLAGYNEQF
TRBV19,15,few,ASSIDPTGSSNQPQH
TRBV28,13,.,ASSPRGTGNQPQH
TRBV11-2,13,.,ASSSNRGLSYEQY
TRBV10-3,12,.,AISEGGQNQPQH
TRBV5-4,13,.,ASSFFGQGNEKLF
TRBV7-3,15,.,ASSLHTRSVNTGELF